This T cell receptor beta chain emerged from a study of tumor-infiltrating lymphocytes in localized non-small cell lung cancer. The V and J ends lost 2 bases and 0 bases respectively, with 14 bases between them. CDR1 and CDR2 (germline): KGHSH, LQKENI. The CDR3 is 17 amino acids. Assay used: immunoSEQ multiplex PCR; TCRdb lists only in-frame clones, some missing. This table holds 10,000 to 15,000 clones, about 70% found once. This clone was observed a single time. This receptor was obtained from a human donor with non-small cell lung cancer. The sequencing input was lung tumor tissue. The rearrangement joins TRBV18 to TRBJ1-3; a weak D match, TRBD1 (6 bases). The CDR3: CASSPMAGASSGNTIYF. The CDR3 bases are TGTGCCAGCTCACCAATGGCAGGGGCGAGCTCTGGAAACACCATATATTTT.